Following are 20 T cell receptor beta chains from one sample sequenced in a study of vaccination effects on CD4 cells after COVID-19 (dated by TCRdb to between 2021 and 2024). Which antigens these TCRs recognize remains unknown. The protocol used for the library was the immunoSEQ multiplex PCR assay. The immuneACCESS repertoire file appears here via TCRdb, limited to in-frame rearrangements. These files lack a portion of the clones; in checked studies, under half of the deficit traces to unresolved V genes, and the cause of the others is not known. This sample lists almost 15,000 clones; roughly three quarters were detected once. The ten top clones hold approximately 23% of the sample. In the ViraFEST assay, PBMC were stimulated with viral peptide pools, and antigen-specific CD4+ T cell clonotypes were then identified by expansion using TCR sequencing. After approximately 11 days of culture, CD4+ T cells were isolated with the EasySep CD4+ T cell isolation kit. PCR-confirmed SARS-CoV-2 infection had occurred in convalescent patients between March and December 2020, before the Alpha, Beta and Delta variants emerged in the United States. Each participant got two doses of an mRNA SARS-CoV-2 vaccine, either BNT162b2 or mRNA-1273.

The sequenced sample was CD4+ T cells from PBMCs cultured with HCoV-NL63 spike peptides, obtained after COVID-19 vaccination. The cell subset or site label for this specimen denotes: HCoV-NL63 spike overlapping peptide pool stimulation. Source of these receptors: a human donor who had a prior SARS-CoV-2 infection.

This chain uses TRBV5-1 with TRBJ1-2; D may be TRBD1 (6 bases). The CDR3 contains 14 residues. The V gene lost 9 bases and the J gene lost 4 bases, with 19 bases spanning the gap. Germline lookup yields CDR1 SGHRS and CDR2 YFSETQ. CDR3 DNA: TGCGCCACCCTGGTCCCCCGGGACACCTATGGCTACACCTTC. This encodes CATLVPRDTYGYTF. Supplemented by reference TRBV5-1 and TRBJ1-2, the full variable domain reads KAGVTQTPRYLIKTRGQQVTLSCSPISGHRSVSWYQQTPGQGLQFLFEYFSETQRNKGNFPGRFSGRQFSNSRSEMNVSTLELGDSALYLCATLVPRDTYGYTFGSGTRLTVV.

The CDR3 sequence: CATSRALDPAEQFF. The CDR3, as DNA: TGTGCCACCAGCAGAGCTCTAGATCCAGCTGAGCAGTTCTTC. V is TRBV15 and J is TRBJ2-1; D is unclear. Trimming took off 1 base at V and 9 bases at J, with 13 bases between the two ends. This CDR3 has 14 residues. CDR1 and CDR2 (germline): LNHNV, YYDKDF (reference sequence).

This clone was seen a few times. This rearrangement joins TRBV7-9 to TRBJ2-5; 7 positions agree with TRBD2. V gave up 3 bases and J gave up 1 base; unmatched junction bases: 5. Germline V CDR1 and CDR2: SEHNR, FQNEAQ (reference sequence). The CDR3 totals 15 residues. CDR3 coding DNA: TGTGCCAGCAGCTTCAATTTAGCGGGCCAAGAGACCCAGTACTTC. Translation gives CASSFNLAGQETQYF. Complete variable domain (other parts from reference TRBV7-9 and TRBJ2-5): DTGVSQNPRHKITKRGQNVTFRCDPISEHNRLYWYRQTLGQGPEFLTYFQNEAQLEKSRLLSDRFSAERPKGSFSTLEIQRTEQGDSAMYLCASSFNLAGQETQYFGPGTRLLVL.

The J gene is TRBJ1-4, the V gene TRBV19; D is unclear. The CDR3 consists of 11 residues. The germline gives CDR1 LNHDA, CDR2 SQIVND (reference sequence). Deletions cut 3 bases from V and 12 bases from J, with 8 bases between. The chain's CDR3 is CASSIRQQLFF. The CDR3, as DNA: TGTGCCAGTAGTATCCGGCAGCAACTGTTTTTT.

The J gene is TRBJ2-7, the V gene TRBV5-6, with 7 bases that match TRBD1. Germline CDR1 is SGHDT and CDR2 is YYEEEE. Germline trimming cut 1 base from V and 1 base from J; bases unmatched to any gene: 2. The CDR3 covers 14 residues. CDR3 coding DNA: TGTGCCAGCAGCTTGAGACAGGGTTCCTACGAGCAGTACTTC. This sequence encodes CASSLRQGSYEQYF.

The chain is built from TRBV5-4 and TRBJ2-5; D is perhaps TRBD2 (7 bases). V was trimmed by 0 bases and J by 1 base, leaving 13 bases between them. The CDR3 has 16 residues. From germline, CDR1 is SGHNT and CDR2 YYREEE (reference sequence). CDR3 protein: CASSLAEGGGQETQYF. DNA of the CDR3: TGTGCCAGCAGCTTGGCAGAAGGGGGGGGCCAAGAGACCCAGTACTTC.

The V and J genes are TRBV25-1 and TRBJ2-5, with 9 positions matching TRBD2. CDR3 length: 16 amino acids. The germline gives CDR1 MGHDK, CDR2 SYGVNS. J gave up 2 bases and V 3 bases, and 7 bases lay outside the gene matches. Here the CDR3 reads CASSDTRLAVQETQYF. The CDR3 DNA reads as TGTGCCAGCAGTGATACCCGACTAGCGGTACAAGAGACCCAGTACTTC.

The gene calls are TRBV12-3 or TRBV12-4 and TRBJ1-6; D gene ambiguous. This CDR3 is built from 13 residues. V lost 1 base, J lost 8 bases, and 6 bases lay in between. CDR3 DNA: TGTGCCAGCAGTTTAGTTGCGGATTCACCCCTCCACTTT. Its translation is CASSLVADSPLHF.

The chain carries TRBV5-1 and TRBJ2-3, with D unresolved. This CDR3 has 13 amino acids. The V gene's germline CDR1 is SGHRS and CDR2 YFSETQ. V was clipped by 3 bases and J by 5 bases, with 10 bases between them. The CDR3 sequence is CASSSVLGDTQYF. The CDR3 bases are TGCGCCAGCAGCTCGGTTTTGGGAGATACGCAGTATTTT.

This clone was counted between two and nine times. This chain links TRBV10-3 with TRBJ1-2; D is perhaps TRBD1 (6 bases). CDR3 size: 15 residues. Trimming took 6 bases from V and 5 from J, leaving 19 bases between them. The germline V gene encodes CDR1 ENHRY and CDR2 SYGVKD. In DNA form, the CDR3 reads TGTGCCATCAGGGATGGGGGCCTAGGGGGATATGGCTACACCTTC. It translates to CAIRDGGLGGYGYTF.

CDR3 residues: CASSPRAAVLQETQYF. CDR3 sequence (DNA): TGTGCCAGCAGCCCTCGGGCAGCGGTTCTACAAGAGACCCAGTACTTC. J is TRBJ2-5 and V is TRBV7-2; D possibly corresponds to TRBD2 (5 bases). Germline values: CDR1 SGHTA, CDR2 FQGNSA. V was clipped by 5 bases and J by 2 bases, with 18 bases between them. The CDR3 spans 16 residues.

The gene calls are TRBV18 and TRBJ1-2; a possible D gene is TRBD1 (5 bases). Germline CDR1 reads KGHSH; CDR2 reads LQKENI. V lost 3 bases to trimming and J lost 6 bases, with 20 bases between them. The CDR3 contains 16 residues. The CDR3 region is CASSPSPGDRKDGYTF. CDR3 DNA: TGTGCCAGCTCACCTTCCCCGGGGGACCGAAAGGATGGCTACACCTTC.

The chain is built from TRBV5-6 and TRBJ2-1; D tentatively reads TRBD1 or TRBD2 (6 bases each). The V end was cut by 0 bases, the J end by 5 bases, with 15 bases between. The germline gives CDR1 SGHDT, CDR2 YYEEEE. This CDR3 is 16 amino acids long. CDR3 in amino acids: CASSLGLQGGNNEQFF. The CDR3 DNA reads as TGTGCCAGCAGCTTGGGGTTACAGGGAGGAAACAATGAGCAGTTCTTC. The full variable domain, completed using reference TRBV5-6 and TRBJ2-1, is DAGVTQSPTHLIKTRGQQVTLRCSPKSGHDTVSWYQQALGQGPQFIFQYYEEEERQRGNFPDRFSGHQFPNYSSELNVNALLLGDSALYLCASSLGLQGGNNEQFFGPGTRLTVL.

The chain links TRBV27 to TRBJ2-3; perhaps D is TRBD1 or TRBD2 (6 bases each). V was clipped by 3 bases and J by 1 base, with 11 bases between them. This CDR3 is built from 15 residues. Germline values: CDR1 MNHEY, CDR2 SMNVEV (reference sequence). The DNA for the CDR3 is TGTGCCAGCAGTTTTAGGGGGGACGGCACAGATACGCAGTATTTT. As protein: CASSFRGDGTDTQYF.

V and J are TRBV6-1 and TRBJ2-1; the match to TRBD2 covers 14 bases. The CDR3 loop spans 17 amino acids. Unmatched junction bases numbered 7, after V lost 3 bases and J lost 6 bases. Per germline, CDR1 MNHNS and CDR2 SASEGT. The CDR3 sequence: CASSEEGLAGDFNEQFF. Written as DNA, the CDR3 is TGTGCCAGCAGTGAGGAGGGACTAGCGGGAGATTTCAATGAGCAGTTCTTC.

The chain links TRBV2 to TRBJ1-5; 7 bases fit TRBD1. With V trimmed by 6 bases and J by 7 bases, 9 bases remained unmatched. From germline, CDR1 is SNHLY and CDR2 FYNNEI. This CDR3 region has 14 residues. The CDR3 DNA reads as TGTGCCAGCAGCCCTTCGACAGGGCGGCAGCCCCAGCATTTT. This codes for CASSPSTGRQPQHF.

There are a few counts of this clone. This chain links TRBV7-9 with TRBJ2-7; D remains ambiguous. CDR3 length equals 12 residues. The V and J ends lost 1 base and 10 bases respectively, with 11 bases between them. CDR1 is SEHNR, CDR2 FQNEAQ, per germline (reference sequence). CDR3 coding DNA: TGTGCCAGCAGCTTAGAAGCGCGTCTACAGTACTTC. It codes for CASSLEARLQYF.

By share, this clone ranks as medium-sized (0.01 to 0.1%). The chain carries TRBV27 and TRBJ2-3, with D hard to call. V dropped 3 bases and J dropped 1 base, with 5 bases sitting between them. The CDR3 loop spans 13 amino acids. Germline V gives CDR1 MNHEY, CDR2 SMNVEV (reference sequence). The CDR3 loop reads CASSFRGTDTQYF. The CDR3 nucleotides read TGTGCCAGCAGTTTTCGGGGCACAGATACGCAGTATTTT.

The V gene is TRBV3-1 (or the pseudogene TRBV3-2), the J gene TRBJ2-2, with D unresolved. Germline V gene lookup returns CDR1 LGHDT and CDR2 YNNKEL (reference sequence). This CDR3 region has 14 residues. Trimming stripped 0 bases from V and 5 bases from J, with 7 bases between. The CDR3 region has the DNA TGTGCCAGCAGCCAAGATGGGTGGACCGGGGAGCTGTTTTTT. Its protein product is CASSQDGWTGELFF.

The chain links TRBV5-1 to TRBJ2-1; no clear D gene. Looked up from germline, CDR1 is SGHRS and CDR2 is YFSETQ. Trimming cost V 0 bases and J 4 bases, with 14 bases left between them. The CDR3 runs 16 residues. CDR3 DNA: TGCGCCAGCAGCTTGGCCGGAACAGCTGAATACAATGAGCAGTTCTTC. It is translated as CASSLAGTAEYNEQFF.